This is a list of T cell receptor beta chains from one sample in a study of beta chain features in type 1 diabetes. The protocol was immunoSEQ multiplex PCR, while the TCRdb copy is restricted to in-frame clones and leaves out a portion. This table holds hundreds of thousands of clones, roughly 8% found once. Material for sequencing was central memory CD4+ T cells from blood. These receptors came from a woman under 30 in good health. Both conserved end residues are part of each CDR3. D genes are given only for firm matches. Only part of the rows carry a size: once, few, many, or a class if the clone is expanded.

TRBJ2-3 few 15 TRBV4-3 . TGCGCCAGCAGCCAAGGTGGGCAAAGCACAGATACGCAGTATTTT CASSQGGQSTDTQYF
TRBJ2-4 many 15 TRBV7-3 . TGTGCCAGCAGCTTATTTGGCGGGACCGAAAACATTCAGTACTTC CASSLFGGTENIQYF
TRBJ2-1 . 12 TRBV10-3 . TGTGCCATCAGTGAGTCGTCTCATGAGCAGTTCTTC CAISESSHEQFF
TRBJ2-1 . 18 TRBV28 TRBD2 TGTGCCAGCAGTTCGTGGGGGGCAGTCCTAGCGGGAGTAAATGAGCAGTTCTTC CASSSWGAVLAGVNEQFF
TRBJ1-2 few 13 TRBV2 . TGTGCCAGCAGTCCGGACAATAACTATGGCTACACCTTC CASSPDNNYGYTF
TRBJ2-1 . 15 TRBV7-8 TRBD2 TGTGCCAGCAGTACTAGCGGGAGAGGGAGCAATGAGCAGTTCTTC CASSTSGRGSNEQFF
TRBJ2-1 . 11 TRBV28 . TGTGCCAGCAGTTTGAACAATGAGCAGTTCTTC CASSLNNEQFF
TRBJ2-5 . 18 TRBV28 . TGTGCCAGCAGTTCCCCCTGGGGCGGGGTGATTCGTCAAGAGACCCAGTACTTC CASSSPWGGVIRQETQYF
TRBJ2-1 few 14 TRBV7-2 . TGTGCCAGCAGCTTTGACCCCTCGTACAATGAGCAGTTCTTC CASSFDPSYNEQFF
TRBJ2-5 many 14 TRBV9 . TGTGCCAGCAGCGTAGGCTCTCTGAGGGAGACCCAGTACTTC CASSVGSLRETQYF
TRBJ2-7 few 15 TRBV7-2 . TGTGCCAGCAGACGAGATAGGCAGGGATCCTACGAGCAGTACTTC CASRRDRQGSYEQYF
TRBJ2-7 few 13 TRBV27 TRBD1 TGTGCCAGCAGTTTGCAGACAGGGGTTAATGTATACTTC CASSLQTGVNVYF
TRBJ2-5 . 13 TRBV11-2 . TGTGCCAGCAGCTCGACAGGACAAGAGACCCAGTACTTC CASSSTGQETQYF